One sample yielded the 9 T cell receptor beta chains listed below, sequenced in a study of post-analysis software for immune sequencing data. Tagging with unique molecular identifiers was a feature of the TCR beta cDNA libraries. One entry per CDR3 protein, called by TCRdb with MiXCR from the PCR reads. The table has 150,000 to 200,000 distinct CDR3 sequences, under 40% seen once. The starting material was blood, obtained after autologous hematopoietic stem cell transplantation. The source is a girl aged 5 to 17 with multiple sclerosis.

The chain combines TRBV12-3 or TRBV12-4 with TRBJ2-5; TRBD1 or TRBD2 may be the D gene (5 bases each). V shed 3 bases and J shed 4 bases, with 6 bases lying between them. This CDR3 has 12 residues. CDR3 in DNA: TGTGCCAGCAGTTTCGGGGCAGAGACCCAGTACTTC. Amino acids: CASSFGAETQYF.

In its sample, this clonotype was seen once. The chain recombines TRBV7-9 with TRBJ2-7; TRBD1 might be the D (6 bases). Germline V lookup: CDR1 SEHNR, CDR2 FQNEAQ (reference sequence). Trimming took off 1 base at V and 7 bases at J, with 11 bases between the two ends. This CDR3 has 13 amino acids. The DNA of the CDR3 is TGTGCCAGCAGCTTAGGAGGGGGATATGAGCAGTACTTC. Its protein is CASSLGGGYEQYF.

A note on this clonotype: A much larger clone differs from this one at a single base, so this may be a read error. The CDR3 loop reads CASSPGEDETQYF. The CDR3 nucleotides read TGTGCCAGCTCACCAGGGGAGGATGAGACCCAGTACTTC. The J gene is TRBJ2-5, the V gene TRBV18, with D perhaps TRBD2 (6 bases). The CDR3 consists of 13 residues. The ends were cut back, 2 bases at V and 5 bases at J, with 9 bases in the middle. Germline V lookup: CDR1 KGHSH, CDR2 LQKENI.

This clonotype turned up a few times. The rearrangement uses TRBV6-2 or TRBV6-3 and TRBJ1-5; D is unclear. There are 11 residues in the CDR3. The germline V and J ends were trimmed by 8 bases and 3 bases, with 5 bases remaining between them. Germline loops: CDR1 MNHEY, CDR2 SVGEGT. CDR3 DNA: TGTGCCAGCGGTGACAATCAGCCCCAGCATTTT. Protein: CASGDNQPQHF.

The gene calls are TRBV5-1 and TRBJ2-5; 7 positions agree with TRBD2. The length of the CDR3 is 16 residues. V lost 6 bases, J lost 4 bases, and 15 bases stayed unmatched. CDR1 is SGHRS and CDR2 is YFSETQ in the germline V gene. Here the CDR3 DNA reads TGCGCCAGCACCGCGGGAGACCGACCGACTTTAGAGACCCAGTACTTC. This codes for CASTAGDRPTLETQYF.

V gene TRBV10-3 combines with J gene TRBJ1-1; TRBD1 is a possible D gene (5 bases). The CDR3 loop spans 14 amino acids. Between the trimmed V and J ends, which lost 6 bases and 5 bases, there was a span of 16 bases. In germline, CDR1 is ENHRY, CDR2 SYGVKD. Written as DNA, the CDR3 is TGTGCCATCAGCCCACAGGAGCGGGGTACTGAAGCTTTCTTT. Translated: CAISPQERGTEAFF.

CDR3 sequence: CASSGYSGANVLTF. The CDR3 coding sequence is TGTGCCAGCAGCGGATACTCTGGGGCCAACGTCCTGACTTTC. V gene TRBV9 combines with J gene TRBJ2-6; no clear D. Germline CDR1 and CDR2: SGDLS and YYNGEE. Trimming cost V 3 bases and J 0 bases, with 4 bases left between them. The CDR3 contains 14 residues. Filled out from reference TRBV9 and TRBJ2-6, the complete variable domain reads DSGVTQTPKHLITATGQRVTLRCSPRSGDLSVYWYQQSLDQGLQFLIQYYNGEERAKGNILERFSAQQFPDLHSELNLSSLELGDSALYFCASSGYSGANVLTFGAGSRLTVL.

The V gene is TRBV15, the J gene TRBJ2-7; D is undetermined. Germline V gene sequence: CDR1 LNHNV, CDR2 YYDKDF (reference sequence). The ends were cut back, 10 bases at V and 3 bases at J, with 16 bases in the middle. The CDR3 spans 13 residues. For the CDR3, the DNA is TGTGCCATCAGACTGGATCCCGGCTACGAGCAGTACTTC. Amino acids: CAIRLDPGYEQYF. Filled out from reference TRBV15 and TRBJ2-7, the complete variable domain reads DAMVIQNPRYQVTQFGKPVTLSCSQTLNHNVMYWYQQKSSQAPKLLFHYYDKDFNNEADTPDNFQSRRPNTSFCFLDIRSPGLGDTAMYLCAIRLDPGYEQYFGPGTRLTVT.

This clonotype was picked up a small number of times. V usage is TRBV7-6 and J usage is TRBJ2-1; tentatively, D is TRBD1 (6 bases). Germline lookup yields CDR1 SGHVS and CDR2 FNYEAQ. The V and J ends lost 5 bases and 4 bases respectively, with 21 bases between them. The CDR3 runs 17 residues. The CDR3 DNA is TGTGCCAGCAGCCCCTACGTAACACAGGGATATTACAATGAGCAGTTCTTC. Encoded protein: CASSPYVTQGYYNEQFF.